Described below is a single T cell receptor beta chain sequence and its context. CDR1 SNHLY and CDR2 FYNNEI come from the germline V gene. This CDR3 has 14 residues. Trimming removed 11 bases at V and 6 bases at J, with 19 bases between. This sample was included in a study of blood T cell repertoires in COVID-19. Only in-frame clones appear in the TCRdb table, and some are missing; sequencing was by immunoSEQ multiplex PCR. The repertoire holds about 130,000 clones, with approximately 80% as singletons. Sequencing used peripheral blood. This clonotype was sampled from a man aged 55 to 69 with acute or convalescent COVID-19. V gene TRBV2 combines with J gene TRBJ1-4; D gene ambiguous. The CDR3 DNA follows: TGTGCCGGAAGACTCAGAGTGAGGGATGAAAAACTGTTTTTT. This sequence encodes CAGRLRVRDEKLFF.